Listed here are 27 T cell receptor beta chains from one sample, sequenced in a study of blood T cell repertoires in COVID-19. Assay: immunoSEQ multiplex PCR; the TCRdb copy retains only in-frame clones and omits some. This table holds 150,000 to 200,000 clones, about 89% found once. Sequencing used peripheral blood. These TCRs come from a man aged 70 or older with acute or convalescent COVID-19.

CDR3 DNA sequence: TGCGCCAGCAGCTTGCGAGGGACTGCAGAGACCCAGTACTTC. Residues: CASSLRGTAETQYF. The rearrangement links TRBV5-1 to TRBJ2-5, with D possibly matching TRBD2 (6 bases). The length of the CDR3 is 14 residues. V lost 1 base, J lost 4 bases, and 11 bases lay in between. The germline gives CDR1 SGHRS, CDR2 YFSETQ. The variable domain in full, with the rest retrieved from reference TRBV5-1 and TRBJ2-5, is KAGVTQTPRYLIKTRGQQVTLSCSPISGHRSVSWYQQTPGQGLQFLFEYFSETQRNKGNFPGRFSGRQFSNSRSEMNVSTLELGDSALYLCASSLRGTAETQYFGPGTRLLVL.

The V gene is TRBV4-1, the J gene TRBJ1-5, with 9 bases that match TRBD1. The CDR3 runs 15 residues. CDR1 MGHRA and CDR2 YSYEKL come from the germline V gene. J lost 7 bases, V lost 3 bases, and 7 bases had no gene match. This CDR3 is CASSQPDRGEQPQHF. The CDR3 DNA reads TGCGCCAGCAGCCAGCCCGACAGGGGGGAACAGCCCCAGCATTTT.

Turning to this clone: An end of the junction differs from the germline gene, which may be a read error. This sequence joins TRBV7-3 and TRBJ2-5, with a weak D call TRBD2 (5 bases). The germline V gene has CDR1 SGHTA and CDR2 FQGTGA. The CDR3 is 13 amino acids. The CDR3 protein is CASSAGNQETQYF. The CDR3 DNA follows: TGTGCCAGCAGCGCCGGGAACCAGGAGACCCAGTACTTC.

The chain uses TRBV4-2 and TRBJ2-3; 8 bases are a match to TRBD2. Germline V lookup: CDR1 LGHNA, CDR2 YNFKEQ. CDR3 length: 16 amino acids. Trimming cost V 2 bases and J 0 bases; bases outside gene matches: 4. CDR3 nucleotides: TGTGCCAGCAGCCAACCTGCGGGGGGTAGCACAGATACGCAGTATTTT. Protein product: CASSQPAGGSTDTQYF.

The J gene is TRBJ2-5, the V gene TRBV5-4, with 8 bases matching TRBD1. From germline, CDR1 is SGHNT and CDR2 YYREEE (reference sequence). This CDR3 spans 13 amino acids. The V gene end was trimmed by 1 base and the J gene end by 4 bases; junction bases not matched to a gene: 0. CDR3 in DNA: TGTGCCAGCAGCTTGACAGGGGGAGAGACCCAGTACTTC. It codes for CASSLTGGETQYF.

The chain joins TRBV11-2 to TRBJ2-5, with D perhaps matching TRBD2 (5 bases). Trimming took off 7 bases at V and 0 bases at J, with 12 bases between the two ends. The V gene's germline CDR1 is SGHAT and CDR2 FQNNGV. The CDR3 is 14 amino acids. The CDR3 is CASKSGADQETQYF. CDR3 DNA: TGTGCCAGCAAAAGCGGCGCGGACCAAGAGACCCAGTACTTC.

The chain recombines TRBV6-5 with TRBJ2-7, with D perhaps TRBD1 (6 bases). This CDR3 spans 12 amino acids. V dropped 10 bases and J dropped 4 bases, with 14 bases sitting between them. Germline V CDR1 and CDR2: MNHEY, SVGAGI. The chain's CDR3 is CATQKQGYEQYF. The CDR3 DNA reads as TGTGCCACTCAAAAACAGGGATACGAGCAGTACTTC.

The chain links TRBV19 to TRBJ2-1, with 7 bases identical to TRBD1. CDR1 and CDR2 from the germline V gene are LNHDA and SQIVND (reference sequence). The CDR3 is 14 amino acids. The J segment lost 3 bases and the V segment lost 7 bases, leaving 6 bases of the junction unmatched. CDR3 protein: CASTKGADYNEQFF. Written as DNA, the CDR3 is TGTGCCAGTACCAAGGGGGCGGACTACAATGAGCAGTTCTTC.

Only a few counts were recorded for this clone. The DNA for the CDR3 is TGTGCCAGCAGCCAAACAGGGGGCGGGTACAATGAGCAGTTCTTC. It translates to CASSQTGGGYNEQFF. The chain employs TRBV7-3 and TRBJ2-1; 9 nucleotides align to TRBD1. The V segment lost 5 bases and the J segment 4 bases; nucleotides outside the gene matches: 6. Looked up from germline, CDR1 is SGHTA and CDR2 is FQGTGA. The CDR3 totals 15 residues.

This chain links TRBV18 with TRBJ2-7, with D unresolved. Germline CDR1 KGHSH, CDR2 LQKENI. The CDR3 contains 12 residues. V lost 3 bases, J lost 1 base, and 4 bases lay in between. The CDR3 bases are TGTGCCAGCTCACCCCCTTCCTACGAGCAGTACTTC. Translation gives CASSPPSYEQYF.

This rearrangement joins TRBV5-1 to TRBJ2-7; 7 positions match TRBD2. Germline lookup yields CDR1 SGHRS and CDR2 YFSETQ. V gave up 4 bases and J gave up 0 bases; unmatched junction bases: 10. This CDR3 has 16 residues. The CDR3 nucleotides are TGCGCCAGCAGCCGGGATCCGGGAGGTACCTCCTACGAGCAGTACTTC. Translation gives CASSRDPGGTSYEQYF.

The chain uses TRBV6-5 and TRBJ2-2; unclear D gene. Germline CDR1 MNHEY, CDR2 SVGAGI. Trimming stripped 0 bases from V and 5 bases from J, with 13 bases between. The CDR3 spans 16 residues. CDR3 loop: CASSYSGSTRTGELFF. The CDR3 DNA reads TGTGCCAGCAGTTACTCGGGCAGTACAAGGACCGGGGAGCTGTTTTTT.

The chain links TRBV19 to TRBJ2-7, with TRBD1 matching over 7 bases. The CDR3 consists of 14 residues. Germline assignment: CDR1 LNHDA and CDR2 SQIVND (reference sequence). Unmatched junction bases numbered 6, after V lost 3 bases and J lost 4 bases. As DNA, the CDR3 is TGTGCCAGTAGTATCGCGCAGGGGGAATACGAGCAGTACTTC. Protein sequence: CASSIAQGEYEQYF.

This clone was detected once. The chain carries TRBV24-1 and TRBJ2-2, with a tentative D call TRBD2 (6 bases). V was cut by 10 bases and J by 1 base, with 12 bases left in between. Germline lookup yields CDR1 KGHDR and CDR2 SFDVKD. The CDR3 loop spans 14 amino acids. The DNA of the CDR3 is TGTGCCACGATGGGGCGGGAGAACACCGGGGAGCTGTTTTTT. It is translated as CATMGRENTGELFF.

This chain uses TRBV12-3 or TRBV12-4 with TRBJ1-1, with 8 bases fitting TRBD1. V dropped 5 bases and J dropped 5; count of bases not matched to a gene: 4. The CDR3 has 13 residues. This chain's CDR3 is CASSDTGGTEAFF. CDR3 nucleotides: TGTGCCAGCAGTGACACAGGGGGGACTGAAGCTTTCTTT.

The table lists this clone with a count of one. The genes are TRBV5-4 and TRBJ2-3; no clear D gene. This CDR3 contains 14 residues. CDR1 is SGHNT, CDR2 YYREEE, per germline (reference sequence). V gave up 0 bases and J gave up 4 bases, with 9 bases separating them. Here the CDR3 reads CASSLAGYADTQYF. CDR3 coding DNA: TGTGCCAGCAGCTTGGCCGGGTACGCAGATACGCAGTATTTT. The entire variable domain, with the rest obtained from reference TRBV5-4 and TRBJ2-3, is as follows: ETGVTQSPTHLIKTRGQQVTLRCSSQSGHNTVSWYQQALGQGPQFIFQYYREEENGRGNFPPRFSGLQFPNYSSELNVNALELDDSALYLCASSLAGYADTQYFGPGTRLTVL.

The chain employs TRBV7-2 and TRBJ2-2; the D gene is possibly TRBD1 (5 bases). Trimming shortened V by 4 bases and J by 0 bases, and 6 bases separated the two germline ends. CDR3 length: 14 residues. Germline lookup yields CDR1 SGHTA and CDR2 FQGNSA. The CDR3 region is CASSWTPNTGELFF. The CDR3 DNA follows: TGTGCCAGCAGCTGGACACCGAACACCGGGGAGCTGTTTTTT.

V gene TRBV6-5 combines with J gene TRBJ1-5; TRBD1 matches 9 bases. Trimming took 4 bases from V and 3 from J; bases not matched to a gene: 4. The CDR3 consists of 15 residues. Germline CDR1 reads MNHEY; CDR2 reads SVGAGI. DNA for the CDR3: TGTGCCAGCAGTTTCACAGGGGGCCCCAATCAGCCCCAGCATTTT. The encoded protein is CASSFTGGPNQPQHF.

This chain joins TRBV7-2 and TRBJ1-5; 8 nucleotides line up with TRBD1. V gave up 6 bases and J gave up 4 bases; unmatched junction bases: 8. Germline assignment: CDR1 SGHTA and CDR2 FQGNSA. This CDR3 is 15 amino acids long. CDR3 in amino acids: CASRFDRGGNQPQHF. DNA for the CDR3: TGTGCCAGCAGATTTGACAGGGGTGGAAATCAGCCCCAGCATTTT.

CDR3 nucleotide sequence: TGTGCCAGCAGCGAGGGGGGGGTATCCTACAATGAGCAGTTCTTC. Its translation: CASSEGGVSYNEQFF. The chain uses TRBV5-6 and TRBJ2-1; maybe TRBD2 (7 bases). V was clipped by 4 bases and J by 1 base, with 12 bases between them. Germline V gene lookup returns CDR1 SGHDT and CDR2 YYEEEE. The CDR3 runs to 15 residues. Looking up the rest from reference TRBV5-6 and TRBJ2-1 gives the full variable domain: DAGVTQSPTHLIKTRGQQVTLRCSPKSGHDTVSWYQQALGQGPQFIFQYYEEEERQRGNFPDRFSGHQFPNYSSELNVNALLLGDSALYLCASSEGGVSYNEQFFGPGTRLTVL.

CDR3 sequence (DNA): TGTGCCACCAGCCCTGGACTAGCGCACTACGAGCAGTACTTC. This translates into CATSPGLAHYEQYF. The J gene is TRBJ2-7, the V gene TRBV15; TRBD2 agrees at 9 bases. Germline trimming cut 5 bases from V and 3 bases from J; bases unmatched to any gene: 5. The CDR3 is made up of 14 amino acids. CDR1 is LNHNV, CDR2 YYDKDF, per germline (reference sequence).

V usage is TRBV11-3 and J usage is TRBJ2-1, with 9 bases lining up with TRBD1. Germline lookup yields CDR1 SGHNT and CDR2 YENEEA. The junction had 6 bases not matched to a gene; V was cut back by 5 bases and J by 4 bases. The length of the CDR3 is 15 residues. For the CDR3, the DNA is TGTGCCAGCAGCCCCGGACAGGGGATGTACAATGAGCAGTTCTTC. It codes for CASSPGQGMYNEQFF.

This sequence joins TRBV7-6 and TRBJ2-3; 10 nucleotides align to TRBD2. The germline CDR1 and CDR2 sequences are SGHVS and FNYEAQ. Trimming cost V 5 bases and J 6 bases; bases outside gene matches: 8. The CDR3 is 15 residues long. CDR3 loop: CASSLTLAGDDTQYF. CDR3 nucleotides: TGTGCCAGCAGCCTAACTCTAGCGGGGGATGATACGCAGTATTTT.

This chain uses TRBV6-5 with TRBJ1-1, with a tentative D call TRBD1 (5 bases). CDR3 length equals 14 residues. V was pared by 6 bases and J by 3 bases, with 14 bases between. Germline values: CDR1 MNHEY, CDR2 SVGAGI. The CDR3 loop reads CASRLLGVDTEAFF. The CDR3 DNA follows: TGTGCCAGCAGGCTATTAGGGGTGGACACTGAAGCTTTCTTT.

This clone turned up a few times. The CDR3 protein is CASSEQGAGGEQYF. CDR3 coding DNA: TGCGCCAGCAGCGAACAGGGGGCGGGTGGCGAGCAGTACTTC. The chain employs TRBV10-2 and TRBJ2-7; 9 bases fit TRBD1. The CDR3 sequence is 14 residues long. The V gene's germline CDR1 is WSHSY and CDR2 SAAADI. With V trimmed by 6 bases and J by 6 bases, 9 bases remained unmatched.

In DNA, the CDR3 is TGTGCCAGCACAGCCTCTAGCGGCGGAGGAGAGACCCAGTACTTC. This translates into CASTASSGGGETQYF. The chain uses TRBV3-1 (or the pseudogene TRBV3-2) and TRBJ2-5; 7 nucleotides align to TRBD2. The CDR3 sequence is 15 residues long. CDR1 and CDR2 (germline): LGHDT, YNNKEL (reference sequence). The V and J ends lost 7 bases and 4 bases, in that order; junction bases with no gene match: 12.

The genes are TRBV11-3 and TRBJ2-1, with 7 bases lining up with TRBD2. The CDR3 consists of 14 residues. Germline assignment: CDR1 SGHNT and CDR2 YENEEA. The V gene end was trimmed by 3 bases and the J gene end by 5 bases; junction bases not matched to a gene: 4. Written as DNA, the CDR3 is TGTGCCAGCAGCTTCAGCGGGAACGACAATGAGCAGTTCTTC. Translation: CASSFSGNDNEQFF.